This T cell receptor (beta chain) was sequenced during a study of blood T cell repertoires in COVID-19 (dated by TCRdb to 2020 to 2021). As for the study more broadly: Collaborator samples came from the United States, Italy and Spain and covered acute and convalescent phases of COVID-19. The material from the prospective study consisted of cDNA or gDNA derived from T cells, B-cell-depleted T cells, or PBMCs. The dataset comprised deeply sampled blood TCRbeta repertoires from subjects exposed to, actively infected with, or recovered from COVID-19. The repertoires were released in a freely available public database intended as a resource for research on the immune response to SARS-CoV-2. Samples came from the ongoing ImmuneRACE study (first 160 participants) plus 1,254 subjects from 6 global collaborators. Sample metadata almost always included a de-identified subject ID, COVID-19 status, age in years and sex. Where available, HLA class I and class II types were taken from metadata supplied by the sample provider and were not determined by assay-based typing.

What the research found in general, with its limitations: The amount of clinical and demographic metadata varied by source and participant and was provided uncurated.

Each collaborating institution followed its own protocols to collect whole blood in K2EDTA tubes. For TCRbeta analysis, collaborators shipped samples in one of three forms: frozen whole blood, isolated PBMCs, or DNA extracted from either of those sample types. Germline trimming amounts to 2 bases on V and 12 bases on J, with 8 as the count of junction bases outside the gene matches. The CDR3 goes from the cysteine to the phenylalanine over 13 residues. Only the CDR3 part of the read is kept: 39 bases, read in frame from the first base. From a lookup of the germline V gene (reference sequence), CDR1 and CDR2 are MNHEY and SMNVEV. TCRbeta CDR3 regions were amplified from genomic DNA by means of the immunoSEQ Assay, a bias-controlled multiplex PCR. The study's own analysis went as follows. The number of nucleated cells in each sample was estimated by amplification of reference gene primers within the assay. Sequence reads were collapsed and filtered to measure the absolute abundance of every unique TCRbeta CDR3 rearrangement. For each sample, productive Simpson clonality was calculated as the square root of Simpson's diversity index across productive rearrangements. TCRdb stores this immuneACCESS table with in-frame sequences only. Part of the clones is absent; in the studies checked, under half of the shortfall reflects unresolved V genes, and no reason is known for the rest. V, J and clone size reflect that table, while D and trimming were determined from the DNA. Present in this sample are some 170,000 clones, approximately 88% of which were seen just once. Around 1.4% of the sample goes to the ten largest clones.

On this clone: Its cognate antigen has yet to be identified. The record has no base qualities; no much larger clone is one base away.

Sequencing used peripheral blood. Here the chain combines TRBV27 and TRBJ1-1; 8 bases in the junction line up with TRBD1. The sequence was collected from a woman aged 45-65 years with acute or convalescent COVID-19. The CDR3 is CASSLQGARGTFF. The sequenced DNA: TGTGCCAGCAGTTTACAGGGGGCCCGAGGGACTTTCTTT.